The text below deals with one T cell receptor (beta chain). Its antigen is not identified. This sample was included in a study of cytomegalovirus exposure and HLA in healthy donors. Study-wide results and caveats: Apparent HLA restriction characterized most CMV-associated TCR beta chains in a later analysis.

The donors comprised healthy bone marrow donors. Nominally healthy donors provided the samples, though records likely missed some immune exposures. CDR3 size: 15 residues. Germline V gene lookup returns CDR1 SGDLS and CDR2 YYNGEE. With 6 bases clipped from V and 0 bases from J, the junction kept 7 bases outside the gene matches. Primers for the PCR totalled 60 Vbeta and 13 Jbeta. Sequencing was performed with immunoSEQ multiplex PCR; in TCRdb, only in-frame clones are kept and a portion is missing. Of some 110,000 clones listed, around 75% are singletons. The chain is built from TRBV9 and TRBJ1-1; 8 nucleotides line up with TRBD1. This clonotype was sampled from a woman aged 18-35 years in good health and CMV-seronegative. Sequenced material: PBMCs. The CDR3 spells CASTWTGSMNTEAFF. The CDR3 DNA is TGTGCCAGCACCTGGACAGGGTCCATGAACACTGAAGCTTTCTTT. Variable domain in full (rest from reference TRBV9 and TRBJ1-1): DSGVTQTPKHLITATGQRVTLRCSPRSGDLSVYWYQQSLDQGLQFLIQYYNGEERAKGNILERFSAQQFPDLHSELNLSSLELGDSALYFCASTWTGSMNTEAFFGQGTRLTVV.